Given below is one T cell receptor beta chain in context. The antigen is unknown. Trimming shortened V by 4 bases and J by 4 bases, and 19 bases separated the two germline ends. CDR3 length: 15 amino acids. The V gene's germline CDR1 is GTSNPN and CDR2 SVGIG (reference sequence). The data are from a study of cytomegalovirus exposure and HLA in healthy donors. Overall study results and limits: There were some public TCRs occurring in many donors, but most TCR sequences were rare. In an earlier analysis, in 620 or so donors, most V segments appeared productive either ~87% or ~30% of the time.

Both 60 Vbeta primers and 13 Jbeta primers went into the PCR. The table came from immunoSEQ multiplex PCR; TCRdb's copy has only in-frame clones and leaves some out. The repertoire consists of over 150,000 clones, with 65% to 85% occurring once and the leading ten covering approximately 5.6%. The sample taken for sequencing was PBMCs. The chain carries TRBV30 and TRBJ1-2; a weak D match, TRBD1 (6 bases). The receptor's source is a woman aged 40-49 years in good health and CMV-seropositive. In DNA, the CDR3 is TGTGCCTGGAACCACCCGGACAGCGGACTCTATGGCTACACCTTC. Encoded protein: CAWNHPDSGLYGYTF.